The rows below give T cell receptor beta chains drawn from one sample of a study of blood T cell repertoires in COVID-19. Produced via immunoSEQ multiplex PCR; TCRdb's table is partial and in-frame only. The table has 250,000 to 300,000 clones, roughly nine tenths seen once. Material: peripheral blood. All receptors derive from a woman under 40 with COVID-19, enrolled during active disease. Both conserved end residues are part of each CDR3. The D gene is left open where the match is weak. Size is omitted from some rows. Given values are once, few, many or a class for expanded clones.

J,size,D,V,DNA,CDR3
TRBJ2-7,NA,NA,TRBV5-1,TGCGCCAGCAGCTTGGACAGAAGGAACGAGCAGTACTTC,CASSLDRRNEQYF
TRBJ1-6,once,NA,TRBV7-8,TGTGCCAGCAGCCCCGACAGGCTCGACAATTCACCCCTCCACTTT,CASSPDRLDNSPLHF
TRBJ1-4,NA,TRBD1,TRBV5-5,TGTGCCAGCAGCAACCCCGGGACAGACTCTGAAAAACTGTTTTTT,CASSNPGTDSEKLFF
TRBJ2-2,NA,NA,TRBV9,TGTGCCAGCAGGCCTACATTACAGGGACCTGACACCGGGGAGCTGTTTTTT,CASRPTLQGPDTGELFF
TRBJ1-5,NA,NA,TRBV3-1/TRBV3-2,TGTGCCAGCAGCCAAGATTCGGGGAATCAGCCCCAGCATTTT,CASSQDSGNQPQHF
TRBJ1-5,NA,TRBD1,TRBV30,TGTGCCTGGGCCCCCCAAACCGGGACAGGGTCATTCGGGCAGCCCCAGCATTTT,CAWAPQTGTGSFGQPQHF
TRBJ1-1,NA,TRBD1,TRBV27,TGTGCCACCTCCGACAGGGGCACGGGCACTGAAGCTTTCTTT,CATSDRGTGTEAFF
TRBJ1-2,few,NA,TRBV2,TGTGCCAGCAGCTATGGACAAGCGAACTATGGCTACACCTTC,CASSYGQANYGYTF
TRBJ2-6,NA,TRBD1,TRBV25-1,TGTGCCAGCAGTAGACAGGGGTCTGGGGCCAACGTCCTGACTTTC,CASSRQGSGANVLTF
TRBJ2-5,NA,TRBD2,TRBV27,TGTGCCAGCAAAACGCTAGCGGGAGGTACAGAGACCCAGTACTTC,CASKTLAGGTETQYF
TRBJ1-2,NA,TRBD1,TRBV11-3,TGTGCCAGCAGCTTTGCCGCCTCGGCCGGGACAGGGACCGGCTACACCTTC,CASSFAASAGTGTGYTF
TRBJ2-1,NA,TRBD2,TRBV5-4,TGTGCCAGCAGCCCCCCCGGACTAGCGGGAGGAAACAATGAGCAGTTCTTC,CASSPPGLAGGNNEQFF
TRBJ1-2,NA,NA,TRBV27,TGTGCCAGCAGTTTGGGGGGGGGCGGAGGTGGCTACACCTTC,CASSLGGGGGGYTF
TRBJ2-7,few,TRBD2,TRBV18,TGTGCCAGCTCACCGGGACTAGCGGGAGCCTACGAGCAGTACTTC,CASSPGLAGAYEQYF
TRBJ2-1,once,TRBD1,TRBV6-6,TGTGCCAGCAGTTACGGTCAGGGGGCTGACAATGAGCAGTTCTTC,CASSYGQGADNEQFF
TRBJ1-2,once,NA,TRBV5-1,TGCGCCAGCAGCTTCGGCCCCGAGTCGGGCTATGGCTACACCTTC,CASSFGPESGYGYTF
TRBJ1-2,NA,NA,TRBV27,TGTGCCAGCAGTTTATCGCGGGGGGCTTATGGCTACACCTTC,CASSLSRGAYGYTF
TRBJ1-1,NA,NA,TRBV10-3,TGTGCCATCAAACAAACCATGAACACTGAAGCTTTCTTT,CAIKQTMNTEAFF
TRBJ2-3,NA,NA,TRBV2,TGTGCCAGCAGTCGGGAGAGTGGCACAGATACGCAGTATTTT,CASSRESGTDTQYF
TRBJ2-1,NA,TRBD2,TRBV19,TGTGCCAGCCGGGGACTAGCGAATAATGAGCAGTTCTTC,CASRGLANNEQFF
TRBJ1-1,NA,NA,TRBV28,TGTGCCAGCACCACCCCGGGGAACACTGAAGCTTTCTTT,CASTTPGNTEAFF
TRBJ1-2,NA,NA,TRBV28,TGTGCCAGCAGGTCTCCCACAGGAACTAATTATGGCTACACCTTC,CASRSPTGTNYGYTF
TRBJ2-7,NA,NA,TRBV23-1,TGCGCCAGCCCTCGACTCGACTCAGAGGGCGAGCAGTACTTC,CASPRLDSEGEQYF
TRBJ1-3,NA,TRBD1,TRBV9,TGTGCCAGCAGCGAGCGGGACAGGGGATTTGGAAACACCATATATTTT,CASSERDRGFGNTIYF
TRBJ1-5,NA,NA,TRBV10-2,TGCGCCAGCAGTGAGCAGTTTGGGAGTCAGCCCCAGCATTTT,CASSEQFGSQPQHF
TRBJ1-2,NA,TRBD1,TRBV30,TGTGCCTGGAGTGGTGGACAGGTCCACCAAGGGGATGGCTACACCTTC,CAWSGGQVHQGDGYTF
TRBJ2-1,NA,TRBD2,TRBV7-9,TGTGCCAGCAGGCCAAGACTAGCGGGAGATCCCAATGAGCAGTTCTTC,CASRPRLAGDPNEQFF
TRBJ2-1,NA,NA,TRBV30,TGTGCCTGGAGTGTAGGCCGGGACAATGAGCAGTTCTTC,CAWSVGRDNEQFF
TRBJ2-7,NA,TRBD1,TRBV27,TGTGCCAGCAGTCGGACAGGGGAAATCTACGAGCAGTACTTC,CASSRTGEIYEQYF
TRBJ2-1,NA,TRBD2,TRBV6-1,TGTGCCAGCAGTGAAGCCCAACTAGCGGTCTACAATGAGCAGTTCTTC,CASSEAQLAVYNEQFF
TRBJ2-2,NA,TRBD2,TRBV5-1,TGCGCCAGCAGCTCGACTAGCGGGAGGGGCGGGGAGCTGTTTTTT,CASSSTSGRGGELFF
TRBJ2-7,NA,TRBD1,TRBV12-3/TRBV12-4,TGTGCCAGCCGGGGACAGGGAAAGACAGAGCAGTACTTC,CASRGQGKTEQYF
TRBJ1-1,NA,TRBD1,TRBV29-1,TGCAGCGTTGAGAGGCAGGGGGCGCGGGTGAGCACTGAAGCTTTCTTT,CSVERQGARVSTEAFF
TRBJ1-1,NA,NA,TRBV28,TGTGCCAGCAGTTTGGTGGATAGGGGCACTGAAGCTTTCTTT,CASSLVDRGTEAFF
TRBJ2-7,NA,NA,TRBV20-1,TGCAGTGCTAGACGGACAGTCGAGCAGTACTTC,CSARRTVEQYF
TRBJ2-1,few,TRBD2,TRBV10-3,TGTGCCATCCAAACCTTTGCGGGAGGGGACAATGAGCAGTTCTTC,CAIQTFAGGDNEQFF
TRBJ1-6,NA,NA,TRBV6-5,TGTGCCAGCAGTTACTCGTTGACAGGCTCCTCACCCCTCCACTTT,CASSYSLTGSSPLHF
TRBJ1-5,NA,TRBD1,TRBV2,TGTGCCAGCAGTGAAGGACAGGGGTCCCAGCATTTT,CASSEGQGSQHF
TRBJ2-2,NA,NA,TRBV28,TGTGCCAGCATCCCTTTTCCGAGGCGACTGCCGAACACCGGGGAGCTGTTTTTT,CASIPFPRRLPNTGELFF
TRBJ1-2,NA,NA,TRBV6-5,TGTGCCAGCAGTTACTCGGTCCTCGGCTATGGCTACACCTTC,CASSYSVLGYGYTF
TRBJ1-1,NA,NA,TRBV19,TGTGCCAGTAGTCCCGCTCAGACGATAGGGGACACTGAAGCTTTCTTT,CASSPAQTIGDTEAFF
TRBJ2-5,NA,NA,TRBV11-2,TGTGCCAGCAGCTTAGAGGGACTCCAAGAGACCCAGTACTTC,CASSLEGLQETQYF
TRBJ2-1,NA,NA,TRBV5-1,TGCGCCAGCAGTCGGCAGACAGGACAATATGAGCAGTTCTTC,CASSRQTGQYEQFF
TRBJ1-6,once,NA,TRBV7-9,TGTGCCAGCAGCCCAGACGGGAAATATAATTCACCCCTCCACTTT,CASSPDGKYNSPLHF
TRBJ1-3,NA,TRBD1,TRBV20-1,TGCAGTGCTAGTACAGGGGCTGGAAACACCATATATTTT,CSASTGAGNTIYF
TRBJ1-1,once,NA,TRBV28,TGTGCCAGCACCTCACTGACCGAGGGCACTGAAGCTTTCTTT,CASTSLTEGTEAFF
TRBJ1-2,NA,NA,TRBV5-6,TGTGCCAGCAGCTTGGAACGGGGGGCGCAGGGCTACACCTTC,CASSLERGAQGYTF
TRBJ1-2,NA,NA,TRBV27,TGTGCCAGCAGTTTACAGGGTCGAGATGTTTATGGCTACACCTTC,CASSLQGRDVYGYTF
TRBJ2-7,NA,TRBD2,TRBV18,TGTGCCAGCTCACCGGGACTAGGGGCGGACGAGCAGTACTTC,CASSPGLGADEQYF
TRBJ1-4,NA,NA,TRBV30,TGTGCCTGGTCGGGGAATTCGGATGAAAAACTGTTTTTT,CAWSGNSDEKLFF
TRBJ1-2,NA,TRBD1,TRBV18,TGTGCCAGCTCACCAGTCTGGGACAGTGATGGCTACACCTTC,CASSPVWDSDGYTF
TRBJ1-1,NA,NA,TRBV5-1,TGCGCCAGCAGCTTGGTGGGGGGAGTGAACACTGAAGCTTTCTTT,CASSLVGGVNTEAFF
TRBJ2-7,NA,NA,TRBV19,TGTGCCAGTAGTTGGGGCGCGAACGAGCAGTACTTC,CASSWGANEQYF
TRBJ2-1,NA,TRBD1,TRBV2,TGTGCCAGCAGTTCGGGACAGGGGTTCCAGGGTTCGCAGTTCTTC,CASSSGQGFQGSQFF